This TCR beta chain was obtained from a study of spatial heterogeneity in lung cancer. The length of the CDR3 is 13 residues. The V end was cut by 0 bases, the J end by 8 bases, with 7 bases between. Germline CDR1 LNHNV, CDR2 YYDKDF (reference sequence). Time point: sample taken at primary tumor resection. TCRdb ran MiXCR on the 5' RACE reads and lists one entry per CDR3 protein. The sample lists more than 8,000 distinct CDR3 sequences, 10% to 15% seen once, with 13% in the top ten. Concerning this clonotype: Antigen unknown.

Regarding the study as a whole: Mutation counts in tumors were tracked by counts of expanded intratumoral alpha and beta TCRs.

The rearrangement uses TRBV15 and TRBJ1-4; D remains ambiguous. This receptor was taken from a female donor with early-stage non-small cell lung cancer. The material sequenced was lung tumor tissue, taken at surgery. Written as DNA, the CDR3 is TGTGCCACCAGCAGAGATTTTCGCGAAAAACTGTTTTTT. Translated, it gives CATSRDFREKLFF. Full variable domain (missing parts from reference TRBV15 and TRBJ1-4): DAMVIQNPRYQVTQFGKPVTLSCSQTLNHNVMYWYQQKSSQAPKLLFHYYDKDFNNEADTPDNFQSRRPNTSFCFLDIRSPGLGDTAMYLCATSRDFREKLFFGSGTQLSVL.